The sequence of this T cell receptor (beta chain) was determined in a study of blood T cell repertoires in COVID-19. About the study: The cDNA or gDNA used as material had been derived from T cells, B-cell-depleted T cells, or PBMCs.

Repertoires were generated with immunoSEQ multiplex PCR, while TCRdb's copy carries only in-frame clones and drops some. Here the sample spans fewer than 200,000 clones, about 93% being singletons. There are 11 residues in the CDR3. Germline CDR1 SEHNR, CDR2 FQNEAQ (reference sequence). The ends were cut back, 5 bases at V and 3 bases at J, with 3 bases in the middle. The V call is TRBV7-9, the J call TRBJ2-3; D is ambiguous. Sequenced input: peripheral blood. The origin of this receptor is a woman aged 50 to 65 with acute or convalescent COVID-19. CDR3 coding DNA: TGTGCCAGCAGCCCAACAGATACGCAGTATTTT. Translation: CASSPTDTQYF.